The rows below give T cell receptor beta chains drawn from one sample of a study of blood T cell repertoires in COVID-19. Only in-frame clones appear in the TCRdb table, and some are missing; sequencing was by immunoSEQ multiplex PCR. The sample has 250,000 to 300,000 clones; about 90% are singletons. The specimen sequenced was PBMCs or T cells enriched from blood (not recorded which). The receptor set was obtained from a woman in her sixties or seventies who had recovered from COVID-19. The CDR3 runs from the conserved cysteine through the conserved F or W. Fields, in order: J gene, D gene, CDR3 length, V gene, clone size, CDR3 DNA, CDR3 protein. The D gene is left open where the match is weak. Where a row states a size, it is once, few, many or the class of an expanded clone; other rows omit it.

>TRBJ1-2|TRBD1|19|TRBV7-9|few
TGTGCCAGCAAGGGAAAATTAACAGGGGCCGCGACGCCCAACTATGGCTACACCTTC
CASKGKLTGAATPNYGYTF
>TRBJ1-3|.|16|TRBV6-1|.
TGTGCCAGCAGTGAATTGATGGGGGGAACTGGAAACACCATATATTTT
CASSELMGGTGNTIYF
>TRBJ1-4|.|15|TRBV7-6|.
TGTGCCAGCAGCCTAGAGGGGGGGGCTAATGAAAAACTGTTTTTT
CASSLEGGANEKLFF
>TRBJ1-4|.|13|TRBV18|.
TGTGCCAGCTCTCGCACGGGTCAACAAAAACTGTTTTTT
CASSRTGQQKLFF
>TRBJ2-7|TRBD1|15|TRBV9|.
TGTGCCAGCAGCCCTGGACAGGGGATATCCTACGAGCAGTACTTC
CASSPGQGISYEQYF
>TRBJ1-1|TRBD1|14|TRBV10-1|.
TGCGCCAGCAGTGAGGGGACAGCACTCACTGGGGCTTTCTTT
CASSEGTALTGAFF
>TRBJ2-7|TRBD1|15|TRBV5-5|.
TGTGCCAGCAGCCTGCTCGGGACAGGGGGTTACGAGCAGTACTTC
CASSLLGTGGYEQYF
>TRBJ1-1|.|15|TRBV5-1|.
TGCGCCAGCACTCGGGATTCGGCAGGGGACACTGAAGCTTTCTTT
CASTRDSAGDTEAFF
>TRBJ2-7|.|16|TRBV21-1|.
TGTGCCAGCAACCCAGTGGTCAGCGGGACCTCCTACGAGCAGTACTTC
CASNPVVSGTSYEQYF
>TRBJ1-1|TRBD1|12|TRBV5-8|.
TGTGCCAGCAGCTTGGGGTCAGGGGGAGCTTTCTTT
CASSLGSGGAFF
>TRBJ1-2|TRBD1|13|TRBV12-3/TRBV12-4|.
TGTGCCAGCAGACTCCAGGGGGATAGAGGCTACACCTTC
CASRLQGDRGYTF
>TRBJ1-1|.|11|TRBV29-1|.
TGCAGCGTTTACAGGAACACTGAAGCTTTCTTT
CSVYRNTEAFF
>TRBJ2-7|.|15|TRBV4-1|.
TGCGCCAGCAGCCATCTCACAGAGTCCTCCTACGAGCAGTACTTC
CASSHLTESSYEQYF
>TRBJ2-1|TRBD2|15|TRBV5-1|.
TGCGCCAGCAGTGTCCTAGCGGGCTCCTACAATGAGCAGTTCTTC
CASSVLAGSYNEQFF
>TRBJ2-1|.|16|TRBV7-8|.
TGTGCCAGCAGTAAACGGAGGGACGCAAAGTACAATGAGCAGTTCTTC
CASSKRRDAKYNEQFF
>TRBJ2-3|.|15|TRBV7-3|once
TGTGCCAGCAGCTATACCGGCGGCGGCACAGATACGCAGTATTTT
CASSYTGGGTDTQYF
>TRBJ2-7|TRBD2|16|TRBV5-1|.
TGCGCCAGCAGCCCGGGGACTAGCGGGGCCCTATACGAGCAGTACTTC
CASSPGTSGALYEQYF